Below are 12 T cell receptor beta chains sequenced from a single sample in a study of T cell changes during pregnancy in multiple sclerosis. This table comes from immunoSEQ multiplex PCR, and its TCRdb copy is limited to in-frame clones, with some not included. The repertoire holds approximately 60,000 clones, more than 85% seen once, with about 0.85% in the top ten. Sequencing was performed on peripheral blood, taken before pregnancy. The receptors originated from a female donor with multiple sclerosis, enrolled in a pregnancy study.

This sequence joins TRBV2 and TRBJ1-2; D possibly corresponds to TRBD1 (6 bases). Per the germline V gene, CDR1 is SNHLY and CDR2 is FYNNEI. The CDR3 loop spans 14 amino acids. Trimming removed 6 bases from V and 4 bases from J, with 15 bases in between. CDR3 in DNA: TGTGCCAGCAGGCTACACCGGACAGCCTATGGCTACACCTTC. It codes for CASRLHRTAYGYTF.

This clone was counted only a few times. The V gene is TRBV15, the J gene TRBJ1-2; maybe TRBD1 (5 bases). The CDR3 is 15 amino acids. Looked up from germline, CDR1 is LNHNV and CDR2 is YYDKDF (reference sequence). Trimming pared 0 bases from V and 8 bases from J, leaving 16 bases between. The CDR3 is CATSRDQGPTEGYTF. The CDR3 DNA is TGTGCCACCAGCAGAGATCAGGGCCCCACGGAGGGCTACACCTTC. The variable domain in full, with the rest retrieved from reference TRBV15 and TRBJ1-2, is DAMVIQNPRYQVTQFGKPVTLSCSQTLNHNVMYWYQQKSSQAPKLLFHYYDKDFNNEADTPDNFQSRRPNTSFCFLDIRSPGLGDTAMYLCATSRDQGPTEGYTFGSGTRLTVV.

This chain connects TRBV5-4 to TRBJ2-7; TRBD1 matches 7 bases. CDR3 length: 15 residues. CDR1 is SGHNT and CDR2 is YYREEE in the germline V gene (reference sequence). J lost 5 bases, V lost 4 bases, and 12 bases had no gene match. The CDR3 nucleotides read TGTGCCAGCAGCCCATCAGTTGACAGGGCCCACGAGCAGTACTTC. Protein product: CASSPSVDRAHEQYF.

J is TRBJ2-7 and V is TRBV5-8; D is unclear. Germline assignment: CDR1 SGHTS and CDR2 YDEGEE. CDR3 length equals 12 residues. The ends were cut back, 6 bases at V and 4 bases at J, with 11 bases in the middle. The CDR3 DNA reads as TGTGCCAGCATCCCTCCCACATACGAGCAGTACTTC. Its translation: CASIPPTYEQYF.

This chain links TRBV6-5 with TRBJ1-1, with D perhaps matching TRBD1 (6 bases). V was pared by 4 bases and J by 10 bases, with 16 bases between. The CDR3 runs to 13 residues. CDR1 is MNHEY, CDR2 SVGAGI, per germline. The DNA of the CDR3 is TGTGCCAGCAGTTCCCGGGACATTTCTGGAGCTTTCTTT. It is translated as CASSSRDISGAFF.

The V gene is TRBV7-6, the J gene TRBJ2-1, with 8 positions matching TRBD2. The germline gives CDR1 SGHVS, CDR2 FNYEAQ. CDR3 size: 15 residues. V lost 1 base, J lost 9 bases, and 8 bases stayed unmatched. CDR3 DNA: TGTGCCAGCAGCTTAGAACCAGCGGGGGTCGTTGAGCAGTTCTTC. It translates to CASSLEPAGVVEQFF.

CDR3 residues: CASSGGAGFAEAFF. The CDR3 DNA sequence: TGTGCCAGCAGCGGAGGGGCGGGGTTTGCTGAAGCTTTCTTT. The gene calls are TRBV7-2 and TRBJ1-1, with D possibly TRBD1 on 5 matching bases. From germline, CDR1 is SGHTA and CDR2 FQGNSA. V lost 5 bases to trimming and J lost 6 bases, with 16 bases between them. The length of the CDR3 is 14 residues.

The V and J genes are TRBV9 and TRBJ2-1; 10 bases agree with TRBD2. CDR1 SGDLS and CDR2 YYNGEE come from the germline V gene. The CDR3 has 16 amino acids. Germline trimming cut 4 bases from V and 2 bases from J; bases unmatched to any gene: 6. The CDR3 spells CASSPSSGGAYNEQFF. The CDR3 coding sequence is TGTGCCAGCAGCCCGTCCAGCGGGGGGGCCTACAATGAGCAGTTCTTC.

The chain joins TRBV6-5 to TRBJ1-6; TRBD1 is a possible D gene (6 bases). This CDR3 has 12 amino acids. The ends were cut back, 6 bases at V and 11 bases at J, with 11 bases in the middle. Germline lookup yields CDR1 MNHEY and CDR2 SVGAGI. DNA for the CDR3: TGTGCCAGCAGCAGGGGTGGGCCACCCCTCCACTTT. It codes for CASSRGGPPLHF.

This clone is a singleton in its sample. The chain couples TRBV18 to TRBJ2-7; 10 bases are shared with TRBD1. CDR3 length equals 16 residues. Germline V gene sequence: CDR1 KGHSH, CDR2 LQKENI. Trimming removed 6 bases from V and 6 bases from J; junction bases left unmatched: 14. The CDR3 DNA is TGTGCCAGCTCGCCATCTAGGACAGGGGGAACAGCCGAGCAGTACTTC. Residues: CASSPSRTGGTAEQYF.

This chain connects TRBV27 to TRBJ2-5; a possible D gene is TRBD1 (6 bases). Deletions cut 5 bases from V and 5 bases from J, with 12 bases between. Germline V gene lookup returns CDR1 MNHEY and CDR2 SMNVEV (reference sequence). This CDR3 is 13 amino acids long. The CDR3 region is CASSEGQGETQYF. The CDR3 bases are TGTGCCAGCAGTGAGGGGCAGGGGGAGACCCAGTACTTC.

The gene calls are TRBV29-1 and TRBJ2-2; D remains unclear. Per germline, CDR1 SQVTM and CDR2 ANQGSEA. Trimming took off 4 bases at V and 3 bases at J, with 9 bases between the two ends. The CDR3 consists of 13 residues. This chain's CDR3 is CSVGSRYTGELFF. CDR3 coding DNA: TGCAGCGTTGGATCCAGATACACCGGGGAGCTGTTTTTT.